What follows is one T cell receptor beta chain and its context. The data were obtained in a study of OX40 agonist ivuxolimab in advanced cancers. V lost 3 bases and J lost 8; bases outside the gene matches: 3. Germline V lookup: CDR1 SQVTM, CDR2 ANQGSEA. The CDR3 length is 12 residues. Clones were sequenced by immunoSEQ multiplex PCR, and TCRdb holds only the in-frame ones, with some missing. The repertoire holds about 68,000 clones, with approximately 90% as singletons. The clonotype comes from an adult with an advanced solid tumor such as melanoma, head and neck, liver or kidney cancer. The chain is built from TRBV29-1 and TRBJ1-4; 7 bases are a match to TRBD1. The specimen was CD4+ or CD8+ T cells sorted from blood, collected in a trial of the OX40 agonist ivuxolimab. CDR3 amino acids: CSVDRGGEKLFF. In DNA, the CDR3 is TGCAGCGTTGACAGGGGGGGAGAAAAACTGTTTTTT.